These T cell receptor beta chains were read from a single sample in a study of cytomegalovirus exposure and HLA in healthy donors. The data were produced by immunoSEQ multiplex PCR, yet TCRdb's version contains in-frame clones alone and is incomplete. Of about 210,000 clones listed, roughly 87% were seen once; the top ten hold 1.1%. The sequenced sample was PBMCs. These receptors came from a boy aged 2 to 9 in good health and CMV-seronegative. Both conserved end residues are part of each CDR3. The D gene is left open where the match is weak. Where a row states a size, it is once, few, many or the class of an expanded clone; other rows omit it.

>TRBJ2-7|once|TRBD2|TRBV2
TGTGCCAGCTCCACTAGCGTCTCCTACGAGCAGTACTTC
CASSTSVSYEQYF
>TRBJ2-1|-|TRBD2|TRBV10-1
TGCGCCAGCAGGTCGGGACTAGCGGAAAATGAGCAGTTCTTC
CASRSGLAENEQFF
>TRBJ1-1|few|-|TRBV12-5
TGTGCTAGTGTCACGGAGGGAGGGACTGAAGCTTTCTTT
CASVTEGGTEAFF
>TRBJ2-1|-|-|TRBV5-5
TGTGCCAGCAGCTTGTTCTGGCCTAGCCCCTACAATGAGCAGTTCTTC
CASSLFWPSPYNEQFF
>TRBJ2-1|few|-|TRBV5-6
TGTGCCAGCAGCTTGGACACCTACAATGAGCAGTTCTTC
CASSLDTYNEQFF
>TRBJ2-1|few|TRBD2|TRBV30
TGTGCCTGGAGTGCGCCGGGACTAGCATTTGAGCAGTTCTTC
CAWSAPGLAFEQFF
>TRBJ1-1|-|-|TRBV2
TGTGCCAGCAGTGTGTGGGGCCCAGAGACTGAAGCTTTCTTT
CASSVWGPETEAFF
>TRBJ1-2|-|-|TRBV6-1
TGTGCCAGCCGAGGTACGGTGTTAAACTATGGCTACACCTTC
CASRGTVLNYGYTF
>TRBJ2-3|-|TRBD2|TRBV7-6
TGTGCCAGCAGCTTGGGGGGGGGTGGGGCTAGCACAGATACGCAGTATTTT
CASSLGGGGASTDTQYF
>TRBJ1-5|-|TRBD1|TRBV28
TGTGCCAGCAGTTTTGCGGGACAGCAATATAGCAATCAGCCCCAGCATTTT
CASSFAGQQYSNQPQHF
>TRBJ2-1|-|-|TRBV4-1
TGCGCCAGCAGCCAAGATTATGGCGAGCAGTTCTTC
CASSQDYGEQFF
>TRBJ1-1|-|TRBD1|TRBV30
TGTGCCTGGAATTACAGGGGGCCCGGCACTGAAGCTTTCTTT
CAWNYRGPGTEAFF
>TRBJ1-4|-|-|TRBV11-2
TGTGCCAGCAGCTTAGTAGAAGGGGTCGGTGAAAAACTGTTTTTT
CASSLVEGVGEKLFF
>TRBJ2-5|once|-|TRBV11-2
TGTGCCAGCAGCCTACAGGGACGTATGGAGACCCAGTACTTC
CASSLQGRMETQYF
>TRBJ2-4|-|-|TRBV6-1
TGTGCCAGCAGTGAAGCCCCGGGGAACCACCGAGCCAAAAACATTCAGTACTTC
CASSEAPGNHRAKNIQYF
>TRBJ2-7|-|TRBD1|TRBV7-9
TGTGCCAGCAGCGAGGACAGGGAGGCCTACGAGCAGTACTTC
CASSEDREAYEQYF
>TRBJ1-3|few|-|TRBV2
TGTGCCAGCAGGGCGGACAGCGCAAGGCTTGGAAACACCATATATTTT
CASRADSARLGNTIYF
>TRBJ2-2|-|TRBD1|TRBV19
TGTGCCAGTCAAGGGGCGGGACAGGGGGCCGGGGAGCTGTTTTTT
CASQGAGQGAGELFF
>TRBJ1-4|-|-|TRBV6-1
TGTGCCAGCCTTGAGAGGCGGCCTTCTAATGAAAAACTGTTTTTT
CASLERRPSNEKLFF
>TRBJ2-5|once|-|TRBV7-9
TGTTCCAGCAGCAAAGACAGGCAAGAGACCCAGTACTTC
CSSSKDRQETQYF
>TRBJ1-2|-|TRBD1|TRBV6-5
TGTGCCAGCAGTTACGGAGGGGGCCGGCTCTATGGCTACACCTTC
CASSYGGGRLYGYTF
>TRBJ2-5|-|-|TRBV30
TGTGCCTGGAGTGTAAGGACAAAAGAGACCCAGTACTTC
CAWSVRTKETQYF
>TRBJ1-4|once|-|TRBV28
TGTGCCAGCAGTTACCTAGGCAGGGTAGATGAAAAACTGTTTTTT
CASSYLGRVDEKLFF
>TRBJ2-7|-|-|TRBV28
TGTGCCAGCAGCGCCGGGATTGGGAGCTCCTACGAGCAGTACTTC
CASSAGIGSSYEQYF
>TRBJ1-6|-|-|TRBV20-1
TGCAGTGCTATTAATAATTCACCCCTCCACTTT
CSAINNSPLHF
>TRBJ2-4|few|TRBD1|TRBV2
TGTGCCAGCCTGGACAGGGCCCAAAACATTCAGTACTTC
CASLDRAQNIQYF
>TRBJ2-2|-|-|TRBV7-2
TGTGCCAGCAGCTTTTACGGAGAAGCCGGGGAGCTGTTTTTT
CASSFYGEAGELFF
>TRBJ1-2|-|-|TRBV6-1
TGTGCCAGCAGTGAAGTGGGGGCCCGGGACTATGGCTACACCTTC
CASSEVGARDYGYTF
>TRBJ2-7|-|TRBD1|TRBV19
TGTGCCAGTAGTCCCTGGGACAGGCCCTACGAGCAGTACTTC
CASSPWDRPYEQYF
>TRBJ2-1|-|-|TRBV5-5
TGTGCCAGCAGCTACGAGATTTACAATGAGCAGTTCTTC
CASSYEIYNEQFF
>TRBJ2-5|-|TRBD2|TRBV5-8
TGTGCCAGCAGCCGGAAAAACCCATTAGCGGGAGGGGAGGAGACCCAGTACTTC
CASSRKNPLAGGEETQYF
>TRBJ2-1|-|TRBD2|TRBV4-1
TGCGCCAGCAGCCCGACTAGCGGGAGTTTTTATGAGCAGTTCTTC
CASSPTSGSFYEQFF
>TRBJ1-4|-|-|TRBV18
TGTGCCAGCTCACGAGAGGGAGGAGAAAAACTGTTTTTT
CASSREGGEKLFF
>TRBJ2-5|-|TRBD1|TRBV2
TGTGCCAGCAGGGGCGGACAGGGTGGGGAGACCCAGTACTTC
CASRGGQGGETQYF
>TRBJ2-5|-|-|TRBV7-9
TGTGCCAGCAGCTTCAGTATGGAAGAGACCCAGTACTTC
CASSFSMEETQYF
>TRBJ2-7|-|TRBD2|TRBV12-5
TGTGCTAGTGGTTTGGTAGCGGGAGTCGAAGACTACGAGCAGTACTTC
CASGLVAGVEDYEQYF
>TRBJ1-1|-|-|TRBV9
TGTGCCAGCAGCGGCGACAGCAAGAACACTGAAGCTTTCTTT
CASSGDSKNTEAFF
>TRBJ1-6|-|-|TRBV5-1
TGCGCCAGCAGCCCTCAGGGATATAATTCACCCCTCCACTTT
CASSPQGYNSPLHF
>TRBJ1-5|-|-|TRBV4-2
TGTGCCAGCAGCCAAGATCGGGGGGGGGCGCAGCCCCAGCATTTT
CASSQDRGGAQPQHF
>TRBJ1-2|-|TRBD1|TRBV28
TGTGCCAGCAGCCTGGGACAGGGGAACTATGGCTACACCTTC
CASSLGQGNYGYTF
>TRBJ2-5|-|-|TRBV7-9
TGTTCCAGCAGCCGGCCCGGCGCGTCGGGAACCCAGTACTTC
CSSSRPGASGTQYF
>TRBJ1-3|-|TRBD1|TRBV5-1
TGCGCCAGCAGCTTGTGGGAAAATACCGGGACAGCAGTAAACACCATATATTTT
CASSLWENTGTAVNTIYF
>TRBJ1-1|-|-|TRBV6-5
TGTGCCAGCAGTTACTCGGGGCAGGGTACTGAAGCTTTCTTT
CASSYSGQGTEAFF
>TRBJ2-1|few|-|TRBV6-4
TGTGCCAGCAGTGACAGGGAACAGGATGAGCAGTTCTTC
CASSDREQDEQFF
>TRBJ1-4|-|TRBD1|TRBV11-2
TGTGCCAGCAGCTTAGATCGAGGGACAGGGGATGAAAAACTGTTTTTT
CASSLDRGTGDEKLFF
>TRBJ1-1|-|-|TRBV27
TGTGCCACCAAACAGGGTTGGGGGACTGAAGCTTTCTTT
CATKQGWGTEAFF
>TRBJ2-1|-|-|TRBV4-1
TGCGCCAGCAGCCAAGATTCCGGCCAGGGCTCCCTCGAGTTCTTC
CASSQDSGQGSLEFF
>TRBJ2-1|-|-|TRBV4-2
TGTGCCAGCAGCCCCGCGAGACTGTACAATGAGCAGTTCTTC
CASSPARLYNEQFF
>TRBJ1-5|-|TRBD1|TRBV18
TGTGCCAGCTCACCACCTCAGGGGGCCTATCAGCCCCAGCATTTT
CASSPPQGAYQPQHF
>TRBJ2-1|-|-|TRBV9
TGTGCCAGCAGCCTGGCGGAGCCCAACAATGAGCAGTTCTTC
CASSLAEPNNEQFF
>TRBJ2-6|-|-|TRBV5-1
TGCGCCAGCAGCTTGACAGGGAGCTCTGGGGCCAACGTCCTGACTTTC
CASSLTGSSGANVLTF
>TRBJ2-3|-|TRBD2|TRBV19
TGTGCCAGTACCACCGGAGTAGCGGGGGGGGTAGATACGCAGTATTTT
CASTTGVAGGVDTQYF
>TRBJ1-4|-|-|TRBV14
TGTGCCAGCAGCCAAGAGGTGGGACACCTTAATGAAAAACTGTTTTTT
CASSQEVGHLNEKLFF